The 18 T cell receptor beta chains below come from one sample, sequenced in a study of T cells in localized non-small cell lung cancer (dated by TCRdb to about 2020). The method behind the library was the immunoSEQ multiplex PCR assay. The table was pulled from immuneACCESS by TCRdb, which kept in-frame rearrangements only. Such tables lose some clones; where checked, under half of the loss comes from unresolved V genes, and the rest has no known cause. A total of roughly 18,000 clones appear in this sample, about 80% of them only once. The ten largest clones capture about 25% of the sample. The sample was peripheral blood, taken before any cancer treatment. These TCRs come from an older female donor with stage I lung adenocarcinoma.

The chain has TRBV18 and TRBJ1-4; 7 positions match TRBD1. Trimming cost V 5 bases and J 8 bases; bases outside gene matches: 11. The CDR3 runs 15 residues. Germline CDR1 and CDR2: KGHSH and LQKENI. CDR3 residues: CASSGPTGLGEKLFF. DNA of the CDR3: TGTGCCAGCTCAGGCCCGACAGGGCTCGGCGAAAAACTGTTTTTT.

This sequence joins TRBV19 and TRBJ1-2; 12 bases fit TRBD1. V was clipped by 7 bases and J by 7 bases; unmatched bases: 10. The CDR3 runs to 15 residues. The germline V gene has CDR1 LNHDA and CDR2 SQIVND (reference sequence). The DNA for the CDR3 is TGTGCCAGTACTTACTTGGGACAGGGGGCAAGTGGCTACACCTTC. This translates into CASTYLGQGASGYTF.

This clone was recorded a few times. The chain combines TRBV6-5 with TRBJ1-1, with D perhaps matching TRBD1 (6 bases). V lost 5 bases and J lost 4, with 14 bases in between. The CDR3 consists of 14 residues. CDR1 is MNHEY and CDR2 is SVGAGI in the germline V gene. The CDR3 is CASSPGGGGTEAFF. CDR3 nucleotide sequence: TGTGCCAGCAGTCCTGGAGGGGGGGGCACTGAAGCTTTCTTT.

The chain links TRBV7-9 to TRBJ1-5, with TRBD1 identical over 8 bases. This CDR3 is 14 amino acids long. V was clipped by 4 bases and J by 3 bases; unmatched bases: 2. Per the germline V gene, CDR1 is SEHNR and CDR2 is FQNEAQ (reference sequence). Here the CDR3 reads CASSSTGDNQPQHF. In DNA form, the CDR3 reads TGTGCCAGCAGCTCGACAGGGGACAATCAGCCCCAGCATTTT.

This chain joins TRBV9 and TRBJ1-1; 9 nucleotides match TRBD1. J lost 4 bases, V lost 0 bases, and 1 base had no gene match. The CDR3 totals 14 residues. CDR1 is SGDLS, CDR2 YYNGEE, per germline. DNA for the CDR3: TGTGCCAGCAGCGTAGCGGGACAGGGCACTGAAGCTTTCTTT. Encoded protein: CASSVAGQGTEAFF.

The genes are TRBV25-1 and TRBJ1-3; tentatively, D is TRBD1 (5 bases). Between the trimmed V and J ends, which lost 4 bases and 3 bases, there was a span of 10 bases. Germline values: CDR1 MGHDK, CDR2 SYGVNS. CDR3 length equals 14 residues. The CDR3 coding sequence is TGTGCCAGCAGTGTCCAGGGAGGTGGAAACACCATATATTTT. This translates into CASSVQGGGNTIYF.

V gene TRBV19 combines with J gene TRBJ1-1; perhaps TRBD1 as D (6 bases). This CDR3 has 14 amino acids. CDR1 LNHDA and CDR2 SQIVND come from the germline V gene (reference sequence). Trimming removed 5 bases from V and 5 bases from J, with 15 bases in between. The chain's CDR3 is CASSSPNRATEAFF. The CDR3 coding sequence is TGTGCCAGTAGTTCACCGAACAGGGCTACTGAAGCTTTCTTT.

This clone was seen just once. The chain recombines TRBV28 with TRBJ2-7; D not certain. Trimming shortened V by 6 bases and J by 0 bases, and 21 bases separated the two germline ends. Germline assignment: CDR1 MDHEN and CDR2 SYDVKM. The CDR3 spans 17 residues. CDR3 residues: CASSLSTPGRTSYEQYF. As DNA, the CDR3 is TGTGCCAGCAGCCTCTCCACTCCCGGACGGACCTCCTACGAGCAGTACTTC. Full variable domain (remainder filled in from reference TRBV28 and TRBJ2-7): DVKVTQSSRYLVKRTGEKVFLECVQDMDHENMFWYRQDPGLGLRLIYFSYDVKMKEKGDIPEGYSVSREKKERFSLILESASTNQTSMYLCASSLSTPGRTSYEQYFGPGTRLTVT.

The table lists this clone with a few counts. This chain connects TRBV2 to TRBJ2-2; D possibly corresponds to TRBD2 (6 bases). This CDR3 region has 13 residues. The germline CDR1 and CDR2 sequences are SNHLY and FYNNEI. Deletions cut 9 bases from V and 6 bases from J, with 14 bases between. The CDR3 loop is CASKLRDSGELFF. DNA for the CDR3: TGTGCCAGTAAACTCCGGGACTCCGGGGAGCTGTTTTTT.

This chain connects TRBV27 to TRBJ2-7; D remains unclear. Germline V gene lookup returns CDR1 MNHEY and CDR2 SMNVEV (reference sequence). Trimming took 4 bases from V and 2 from J, leaving 12 bases between them. The CDR3 loop spans 14 amino acids. The CDR3 bases are TGTGCCAGCAGTTCATCGCGTCTCACCTACGAGCAGTACTTC. Translated, it gives CASSSSRLTYEQYF.

The rearrangement joins TRBV10-1 to TRBJ1-6; D not certain. Germline V lookup: CDR1 WNHNN, CDR2 SYGVQD (reference sequence). CDR3 length equals 12 residues. The V end lost 4 bases, the J end lost 10 bases, and 8 bases lay between the germline ends. The CDR3 spells CASSAGTSPLHF. The CDR3 DNA follows: TGCGCCAGCAGTGCCGGAACGTCACCCCTCCACTTT.

The chain carries TRBV4-1 and TRBJ1-2; tentatively, D is TRBD1 (5 bases). Trimming left V 8 bases short and J 0 bases short, with 16 bases between. The CDR3 spans 15 residues. CDR1 is MGHRA, CDR2 YSYEKL, per germline. The CDR3 DNA is TGCGCCAGCGGGGCTATCACATATCCTAACTATGGCTACACCTTC. Translated, it gives CASGAITYPNYGYTF.

The chain has TRBV2 and TRBJ2-5; 15 bases are a match to TRBD2. Unmatched junction bases numbered 3, after V lost 8 bases and J lost 2 bases. Germline values: CDR1 SNHLY, CDR2 FYNNEI. The CDR3 contains 15 residues. The CDR3 region has the DNA TGTGCCAGCGGGACTAGCGGGGGGTTACAAGAGACCCAGTACTTC. It codes for CASGTSGGLQETQYF.

A note on this clone: Distinct nucleotide sequences in the sample also encode this CDR3. The rearrangement uses TRBV6-5 and TRBJ1-2, with TRBD1 matching 8 bases. CDR1 is MNHEY and CDR2 is SVGAGI in the germline V gene. V shed 4 bases, J shed 11 bases, and the junction held 12 bases outside the gene matches. This CDR3 has 14 residues. CDR3 DNA: TGTGCCAGCAGTTTATCGACAGGGGACCTAGGATACACCTTC. Translating it yields CASSLSTGDLGYTF.

The chain recombines TRBV4-3 with TRBJ2-2, with 10 bases lining up with TRBD2. From germline, CDR1 is LGHNA and CDR2 YSLEER. J lost 3 bases, V lost 4 bases, and 5 bases had no gene match. This CDR3 region has 16 residues. CDR3 coding DNA: TGCGCCAGCAGCCTTTATGGACTAGCGGACACCGGGGAGCTGTTTTTT. Translated: CASSLYGLADTGELFF.

The chain recombines TRBV6-4 with TRBJ2-2; D remains unclear. Germline V gene data show CDR1 as MRHNA and CDR2 as SNTAGT. Trimming left V 0 bases short and J 3 bases short, with 8 bases between. This CDR3 spans 15 amino acids. The CDR3 loop is CASSDSKVDTGELFF. In DNA form, the CDR3 reads TGTGCCAGCAGTGACTCGAAAGTCGACACCGGGGAGCTGTTTTTT.

The chain carries TRBV30 and TRBJ1-5; a weak D match, TRBD1 (6 bases). Germline-derived CDR1 and CDR2 are GTSNPN and SVGIG (reference sequence). CDR3 size: 15 residues. With 1 base removed from V and 5 bases from J, the gap between germline ends came to 15 bases. Here the CDR3 reads CAWSDQGQGYQPQHF. The DNA of the CDR3 is TGTGCCTGGAGTGACCAGGGGCAGGGCTATCAGCCCCAGCATTTT.

CDR3 bases: TGTGCCAGCAGCTTCGGGAACCAAGAGACCCAGTACTTC. Translation gives CASSFGNQETQYF. V is TRBV25-1 and J is TRBJ2-5, with D perhaps TRBD2 (5 bases). The CDR3 length is 13 residues. V gave up 6 bases and J gave up 0 bases, with 8 bases separating them. Germline V gene sequence: CDR1 MGHDK, CDR2 SYGVNS.